Below are 4 T cell receptor beta chains sequenced from a single sample in a study of blood T cells in healthy people across ages. The authors ran a second PCR of about 7 to 11 cycles using a sample-barcoded 5' primer and a J-beta primer mix. TCRdb redid the calling of the 5' RACE reads with MiXCR, one entry per CDR3 protein. The sample lists around 1,800,000 distinct CDR3 sequences, roughly two fifths occurring once. The source material was blood. The receptors were gathered from a human donor in good health.

This chain uses TRBV7-3 with TRBJ2-1; 10 bases fit TRBD2. Germline V gives CDR1 SGHTA, CDR2 FQGTGA. The CDR3 spans 16 residues. The V segment lost 5 bases and the J segment 7 bases; nucleotides outside the gene matches: 11. CDR3 sequence: CASSLLSGGAQNEQFF. The CDR3 DNA sequence: TGTGCCAGCAGCCTACTAAGCGGGGGGGCCCAAAATGAGCAGTTCTTC.

V and J are TRBV6-5 and TRBJ1-4, with D perhaps matching TRBD1 (5 bases). This CDR3 has 17 residues. Germline lookup yields CDR1 MNHEY and CDR2 SVGAGI. Deletions cut 2 bases from V and 2 bases from J, with 15 bases between. DNA of the CDR3: TGTGCCAGCAGTTACCGCACCCAGGGACGGACTAATGAAAAACTGTTTTTT. It encodes CASSYRTQGRTNEKLFF.

CDR3 nucleotides: TGCAGTGCCCCAACTAGCGGGGGAGGAGAGACCCAGTACTTC. Translation: CSAPTSGGGETQYF. The chain links TRBV20-1 to TRBJ2-5, with 11 bases that match TRBD2. Losses at the gene ends were 6 bases for V and 4 bases for J; bases not matched to a gene: 7. This CDR3 spans 14 amino acids. Germline CDR1 DFQATT, CDR2 SNEGSKA (reference sequence).

The chain is built from TRBV7-6 and TRBJ1-1, with 8 positions matching TRBD1. The CDR3 length is 13 residues. Germline V CDR1 and CDR2: SGHVS, FNYEAQ. V dropped 5 bases and J dropped 6; count of bases not matched to a gene: 5. The CDR3 sequence is CASSLQGGAEAFF. The CDR3, as DNA: TGTGCCAGCAGCCTACAGGGGGGTGCTGAAGCTTTCTTT.